This is a list of T cell receptor beta chains from one sample in a study of tumour-infiltrating T cells in Burkitt lymphoma. Libraries were prepared by immunoSEQ multiplex PCR; TCRdb keeps only in-frame clonotypes and omits some of them. In the table there are 140 or so clones, approximately 96% of which are singletons. What was sequenced was tumor tissue. These receptors were collected from a human donor with Burkitt lymphoma. CDR3s include the opening cysteine and the closing phenylalanine or tryptophan. D genes are given only for firm matches. Not all rows give a size; the values are once, few, many and, for expanded clones, a class.

NA	TRBJ1-2	NA	TRBV10-3	TGTGCCATCAGTGGTAGGGACTATGGCTACACCTTC	CAISGRDYGYTF
TRBD1	TRBJ2-3	NA	TRBV2	TGTGCCAGCAGTGATCCCTCAGGGGGCAACCTCACAGATACGCAGTATTTT	CASSDPSGGNLTDTQYF
TRBD1	TRBJ1-1	NA	TRBV6-6	TGTGCCAGCAGTTACACGATGACAGGGTGGTGGACTGAAGCTTTCTTT	CASSYTMTGWWTEAFF
NA	TRBJ2-5	NA	TRBV5-4	TGTGCCAGCAGCACAAGAACCGGGAAAGCCCAAGAGACCCAGTACTTC	CASSTRTGKAQETQYF
NA	TRBJ1-1	once	TRBV27	TGTGCCAGCAGTTTTTCTATGAACACTGAAGCTTTCTTT	CASSFSMNTEAFF
NA	TRBJ1-4	NA	TRBV30	TGTGCCTGGAGTTTGTCCGGGGCCCTTAATGAAAAACTGTTTTTT	CAWSLSGALNEKLFF
NA	TRBJ2-7	NA	TRBV6-5	TGTGCCAGCAGTTACGGTGACTCACTACCCTACGAGCAGTACTTC	CASSYGDSLPYEQYF
NA	TRBJ2-6	NA	TRBV7-7	TGTGCCAGCAGCATGGCGGATAAGTGCCACAAGTCGGGCCAACGTCCTGACTTC	CASSMADKCHKSGQRPDF
NA	TRBJ1-3	once	TRBV6-6	TGTGCCAGCAGTTACTCAGTGGGGGGCTGGGGAAACACCATATATTTT	CASSYSVGGWGNTIYF
TRBD2	TRBJ2-2	NA	TRBV5-1	TGCGCCAGCAGACTCGGGACTAGCGGGGCGAACACTGGGGAGCTGTTTTTT	CASRLGTSGANTGELFF
TRBD1	TRBJ2-7	NA	TRBV18	TGTGCCAGCTCACGATCACAGGGGGCGTCTTCCTCCTACGAGCAGTACTTC	CASSRSQGASSSYEQYF
NA	TRBJ1-5	NA	TRBV19	TGTGCCAGTAGTCCCTCCTTGGGGGAACGGAATCAGCCCCAGCATTTT	CASSPSLGERNQPQHF
TRBD2	TRBJ2-1	NA	TRBV4-1	TGCGCCAGCAGCCAAGAGGGTAGCGGGAGTTTTGATGAGCAGTTCTTC	CASSQEGSGSFDEQFF
TRBD1	TRBJ2-7	NA	TRBV5-1	TGCGCCAGCAGCTTGGGCCTAACTAACAGGGGGCTCGAGCAGTACTTC	CASSLGLTNRGLEQYF
NA	TRBJ1-5	NA	TRBV9	TGTGCCAGCAGCGTAGTGAGAGTTTGGGTAAATCGATTT	CASSVVRVWVNRF
NA	TRBJ1-5	NA	TRBV6-1	TGTGCCAGCAGCCCCTTTGGCAGTGGCAATCAGCTCCAGCATTTT	CASSPFGSGNQLQHF
NA	TRBJ1-1	NA	TRBV6-1	TGTGCAGGGGCTTTGGGGAACACTGAAGCTTTCTTT	CAGALGNTEAFF
NA	TRBJ2-2	NA	TRBV5-6	TGTGCCAGCAGCGATAATTGGGTGAGGAACACCGGGGAGCTGTTTTTT	CASSDNWVRNTGELFF
TRBD1	TRBJ2-7	NA	TRBV2	TGTGCCAGCAGTGAGCAGGGGGCTTCCTACGAGCAGTACTTC	CASSEQGASYEQYF
NA	TRBJ2-5	NA	TRBV30	TGTGCCTGGAGTGGTCTTAACCAAGAGACCCAGTACTTC	CAWSGLNQETQYF
NA	TRBJ1-4	NA	TRBV4-1	TGCGCCAGCAGCCAATCCCAGGACACCGAAGGTGGTCCTAATGAAAAACTGTTTTTT	CASSQSQDTEGGPNEKLFF
NA	TRBJ2-6	NA	TRBV7-4	TGTGCCAGCAGCAGTGGTCACAGCTCACAAAGTCGGGCCAACGTCCTGACTTTC	CASSSGHSSQSRANVLTF